These 7 T cell receptor beta chains were all obtained from the same sample, sequenced in a study of cytomegalovirus exposure and HLA in healthy donors. This PCR relied on a set of 60 Vbeta primers and 13 Jbeta primers. Produced via immunoSEQ multiplex PCR; TCRdb's table is partial and in-frame only. The sample has 130,000 or so clones; around 87% are singletons. The source material was PBMCs. The receptors originated from a woman in her 30s in good health and CMV-seronegative.

The CDR3 is CASSLGLAGAYTEQYF. DNA of the CDR3: TGTGCCAGCAGCTTGGGACTAGCGGGAGCTTACACCGAGCAGTACTTC. V usage is TRBV5-4 and J usage is TRBJ2-7; TRBD2 matches at 12 bases. Germline V gene data show CDR1 as SGHNT and CDR2 as YYREEE (reference sequence). The J segment lost 6 bases and the V segment lost 0 bases, leaving 7 bases of the junction unmatched. The CDR3 extends over 16 amino acids.

The chain is built from TRBV4-3 and TRBJ2-1; 8 bases match TRBD2. The ends lost 9 bases at V and 9 bases at J; junction bases unmatched: 13. This CDR3 region has 14 residues. The germline CDR1 and CDR2 sequences are LGHNA and YSLEER. The CDR3 DNA is TGCGCCAGTTCAAGCGGGAGAACTTATGGTGAGCAGTTCTTC. As protein: CASSSGRTYGEQFF.

This clone was detected only once. The chain recombines TRBV27 with TRBJ1-3; 11 bases line up with TRBD1. CDR1 is MNHEY and CDR2 is SMNVEV in the germline V gene (reference sequence). V was clipped by 5 bases and J by 0 bases; unmatched bases: 12. The CDR3 is 19 amino acids. The CDR3 reads CASSPRGQGADNSGNTIYF. In DNA, the CDR3 is TGTGCCAGCAGTCCCCGCGGACAGGGGGCCGATAACTCTGGAAACACCATATATTTT.

The chain carries TRBV5-1 and TRBJ2-3; D unclear. The CDR3 has 14 amino acids. Germline V CDR1 and CDR2: SGHRS, YFSETQ. Deletions cut 0 bases from V and 7 bases from J, with 12 bases between. In DNA, the CDR3 is TGCGCCAGCAGCTTGGACTCGCAAACCTATACGCAGTATTTT. It yields the protein CASSLDSQTYTQYF.

The chain couples TRBV4-3 to TRBJ2-1, with TRBD1 matching over 10 bases. Trimming took 4 bases from V and 4 from J; bases not matched to a gene: 4. The CDR3 runs to 15 residues. The germline CDR1 and CDR2 sequences are LGHNA and YSLEER. CDR3: CASSPDRGEYNEQFF. CDR3 DNA sequence: TGCGCCAGCAGCCCGGACAGGGGGGAGTACAATGAGCAGTTCTTC.

The count of this clone is one. The V and J genes are TRBV9 and TRBJ1-1; perhaps TRBD1 as D (5 bases). Trimming removed 3 bases from V and 5 bases from J, with 17 bases in between. There are 15 residues in the CDR3. Germline V CDR1 and CDR2: SGDLS, YYNGEE. CDR3 protein: CASSALGEGRTEAFF. CDR3 DNA: TGTGCCAGCAGCGCCTTGGGGGAGGGTAGGACTGAAGCTTTCTTT. Full variable domain (rest looked up from reference TRBV9 and TRBJ1-1): DSGVTQTPKHLITATGQRVTLRCSPRSGDLSVYWYQQSLDQGLQFLIQYYNGEERAKGNILERFSAQQFPDLHSELNLSSLELGDSALYFCASSALGEGRTEAFFGQGTRLTVV.

The J gene is TRBJ2-1, the V gene TRBV9; 12 bases agree with TRBD2. Trimming cost V 2 bases and J 8 bases; bases outside gene matches: 8. From germline, CDR1 is SGDLS and CDR2 YYNGEE. There are 16 residues in the CDR3. CDR3 protein: CASSVRRLAGEHEQFF. Here the CDR3 DNA reads TGTGCCAGCAGCGTGAGGCGACTAGCGGGAGAACATGAGCAGTTCTTC. The full variable domain, its missing parts supplied by reference TRBV9 and TRBJ2-1, is DSGVTQTPKHLITATGQRVTLRCSPRSGDLSVYWYQQSLDQGLQFLIQYYNGEERAKGNILERFSAQQFPDLHSELNLSSLELGDSALYFCASSVRRLAGEHEQFFGPGTRLTVL.